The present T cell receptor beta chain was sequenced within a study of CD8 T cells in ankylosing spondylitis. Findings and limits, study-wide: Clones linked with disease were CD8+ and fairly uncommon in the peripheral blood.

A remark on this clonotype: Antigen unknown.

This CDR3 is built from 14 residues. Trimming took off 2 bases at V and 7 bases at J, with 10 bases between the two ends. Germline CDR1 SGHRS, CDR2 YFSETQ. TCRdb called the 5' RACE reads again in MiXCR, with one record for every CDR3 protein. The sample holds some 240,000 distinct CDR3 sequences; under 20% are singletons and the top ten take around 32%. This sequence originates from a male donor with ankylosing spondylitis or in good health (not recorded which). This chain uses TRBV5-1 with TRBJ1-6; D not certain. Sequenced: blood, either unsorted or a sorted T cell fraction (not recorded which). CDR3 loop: CASSLPVSNSPLHF. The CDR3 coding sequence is TGCGCCAGCAGCTTACCAGTGAGCAATTCACCCCTCCACTTT. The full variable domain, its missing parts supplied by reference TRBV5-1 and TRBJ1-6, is KAGVTQTPRYLIKTRGQQVTLSCSPISGHRSVSWYQQTPGQGLQFLFEYFSETQRNKGNFPGRFSGRQFSNSRSEMNVSTLELGDSALYLCASSLPVSNSPLHFGNGTRLTVT.